This TCR beta chain was captured by sequencing in a study of T cell repertoires in cytomegalovirus infection. Across the study: It was recently identified HLA-C-restricted and well-studied HLA-B-restricted CMV epitopes that the study used.

TCRdb ran MiXCR on the reads and lists one entry per CDR3 protein. Found here are more than 300,000 distinct CDR3 sequences, approximately 30% of them singletons; the top ten hold approximately 15%. CDR3 length: 13 amino acids. Germline trimming cut 8 bases from V and 6 bases from J; bases unmatched to any gene: 5. In germline, CDR1 is SNHLY, CDR2 FYNNEI. With regard to this clonotype: The antigen is not known.

Overall study findings and caveats: HLA-C-restricted CMV clonotypes gave the most frequent clonotype in two of eight donors. Frequencies of public TCR beta families were cumulated, and this identified carriers of CMV plus the relevant HLA.

The rearrangement uses TRBV2 and TRBJ2-1; 9 bases agree with TRBD1. Sequenced material: cultured PBMCs, taken from culture after CMV antigen stimulation. The receptor was derived from a human donor in good health (CMV status not recorded). Some clones in this sample may be carry-over from other donors' samples. CDR3 amino acids: CASGGTGRNEQFF. CDR3 nucleotide sequence: TGTGCCAGCGGGGGGACAGGGCGCAATGAGCAGTTCTTC. Combining the CDR3 with reference TRBV2 and TRBJ2-1 gives the whole variable domain EPEVTQTPSHQVTQMGQEVILRCVPISNHLYFYWYRQILGQKVEFLVSFYNNEISEKSEIFDDQFSVERPDGSNFTLKIRSTKLEDSAMYFCASGGTGRNEQFFGPGTRLTVL.